This T cell receptor beta chain is from a study of blood T cell repertoires in COVID-19. Study as a whole: Specimens from acute and convalescent COVID-19 originated in the United States, Italy and Spain.

Enrolled through a virtual design, the participants were between 18 and 89 years of age and came from 24 US areas. Germline-derived CDR1 and CDR2 are SGHRS and YFSETQ. Trimming cost V 2 bases and J 2 bases, with 8 bases left between them. CDR3 length: 13 residues. TCRdb's table, derived via immunoSEQ multiplex PCR, lists solely in-frame clones and lacks some. The sample holds about 230,000 clones, roughly 88% seen once. The rearrangement joins TRBV5-1 to TRBJ2-7; possibly TRBD2 for D (5 bases). This TCR was recovered from a woman aged 40-49 years with acute COVID-19. Specimen: PBMCs or T cells enriched from blood (not recorded which). The CDR3 here is CASSFDGTYEQYF. CDR3 in DNA: TGCGCCAGCAGCTTCGACGGGACCTACGAGCAGTACTTC.